The T cell receptor (beta chain) under discussion was sequenced for a study of blood T cell repertoires in COVID-19. Study-wide context: Collection of acute and convalescent COVID-19 samples took place in the United States, Italy and Spain.

From germline, CDR1 is GTSNPN and CDR2 SVGIG (reference sequence). V lost 3 bases to trimming and J lost 7 bases, with 19 bases between them. This CDR3 comprises 14 residues. Assay: immunoSEQ multiplex PCR; the TCRdb copy retains only in-frame clones and omits some. The table shows under 150,000 clones, with around 88% occurring only once. This clonotype was sampled from a woman between 50 and 59 years old who had recovered from COVID-19. V and J are TRBV30 and TRBJ2-7; TRBD2 might be the D (7 bases). The sequenced sample consisted of peripheral blood. The CDR3 reads CAWRGGALNGEQYF. The DNA of the CDR3 is TGTGCCTGGAGGGGGGGGGCCCTAAATGGAGAGCAGTACTTC.